A single sample is the source of the 27 T cell receptor beta chains below, sequenced in a study of OX40 agonist ivuxolimab in advanced cancers. Clones were sequenced by immunoSEQ multiplex PCR, and TCRdb holds only the in-frame ones, with some missing. In the table there are about 79,000 clones, roughly 91% of which are singletons. Source: CD4+ or CD8+ T cells sorted from blood, taken in a trial of the OX40 agonist ivuxolimab. The receptors derive from an adult with an advanced solid tumor such as melanoma, head and neck, liver or kidney cancer.

V gene TRBV15 combines with J gene TRBJ1-6; 8 nucleotides line up with TRBD1. The CDR3 length is 16 residues. Germline values: CDR1 LNHNV, CDR2 YYDKDF (reference sequence). Trimming cost V 0 bases and J 10 bases; bases outside gene matches: 8. Here the CDR3 reads CATSRDYGQGDSPLHF. The CDR3 bases are TGTGCCACCAGCAGAGACTACGGACAGGGAGACTCACCCCTCCACTTT.

The chain links TRBV27 to TRBJ2-4; D call uncertain. CDR3 length: 14 amino acids. The V end was cut by 6 bases, the J end by 0 bases, with 9 bases between. Germline values: CDR1 MNHEY, CDR2 SMNVEV (reference sequence). The CDR3 DNA is TGTGCCAGCAGGGCCTCCGCAGCCAAAAACATTCAGTACTTC. It is translated as CASRASAAKNIQYF.

The J gene is TRBJ1-1, the V gene TRBV6-1; unclear D gene. The CDR3 is made up of 13 amino acids. The V and J ends lost 4 bases and 0 bases respectively, with 6 bases between them. CDR1 is MNHNS and CDR2 is SASEGT in the germline V gene. The CDR3 region is CASSGAVNTEAFF. The DNA for the CDR3 is TGTGCCAGCAGTGGCGCGGTGAACACTGAAGCTTTCTTT.

The genes are TRBV18 and TRBJ2-5; 7 nucleotides match TRBD1. The CDR3 is made up of 13 amino acids. Looked up from germline, CDR1 is KGHSH and CDR2 is LQKENI. V was clipped by 3 bases and J by 6 bases; unmatched bases: 4. This CDR3 reads CASSPTGEKTQYF. CDR3 DNA sequence: TGTGCCAGCTCACCTACAGGGGAGAAGACCCAGTACTTC.

The chain joins TRBV6-5 to TRBJ1-1; 8 bases agree with TRBD1. The CDR3 extends over 14 amino acids. Trimming removed 5 bases from V and 2 bases from J; junction bases left unmatched: 4. Germline CDR1 is MNHEY and CDR2 is SVGAGI. The CDR3 loop is CASSQGAQNTEAFF. CDR3 in DNA: TGTGCCAGCAGTCAGGGGGCCCAAAACACTGAAGCTTTCTTT.

The V call is TRBV11-2, the J call TRBJ2-5; tentatively, D is TRBD2 (6 bases). The germline gives CDR1 SGHAT, CDR2 FQNNGV. The CDR3 contains 11 residues. CDR3 in DNA: TGTGCTGGTGGGAGCGGGGAGACCCAGTACTTC. Its protein product is CAGGSGETQYF. Full variable domain (outside the CDR3, taken from reference TRBV11-2 and TRBJ2-5): EAGVAQSPRYKIIEKRQSVAFWCNPISGHATLYWYQQILGQGPKLLIQFQNNGVVDDSQLPKDRFSAERLKGVDSTLKIQPAKLEDSAVYLCAGGSGETQYFGPGTRLLVL.

CDR3 DNA: TGTGCCATCAGTGAGTTTCGTCTTACCGGGACAATTCGCACCGGGGAGCTGTTTTTT. Encoded protein: CAISEFRLTGTIRTGELFF. The chain has TRBV10-3 and TRBJ2-2, with D perhaps TRBD1 (6 bases). There are 19 residues in the CDR3. The V and J ends lost 1 base and 4 bases respectively, with 22 bases between them. The germline gives CDR1 ENHRY, CDR2 SYGVKD.

This rearrangement joins TRBV25-1 to TRBJ1-6; unclear D gene. Trimming cost V 2 bases and J 10 bases, with 12 bases left between them. CDR3 length: 14 amino acids. Germline V gives CDR1 MGHDK, CDR2 SYGVNS. The DNA for the CDR3 is TGTGCCAGCAGTGAAGGGAGGGCCAACTCACCCCTCCACTTT. Translating it yields CASSEGRANSPLHF.

This sequence joins TRBV5-8 and TRBJ1-5; 12 bases are shared with TRBD1. The V gene's germline CDR1 is SGHTS and CDR2 YDEGEE. V trimming: 4 bases; J trimming: 8 bases; junction bases outside the gene matches: 16. The length of the CDR3 is 18 residues. Here the CDR3 DNA reads TGTGCCAGCAGCAACCGGGACAGGGGGCTCCCTAATTTAGAGCCCCAGCATTTT. Amino acids: CASSNRDRGLPNLEPQHF.

This sequence joins TRBV2 and TRBJ2-1; the D gene is possibly TRBD2 (6 bases). The CDR3 spans 13 residues. The germline V gene has CDR1 SNHLY and CDR2 FYNNEI. Between the trimmed V and J ends, which lost 6 bases and 2 bases, there was a span of 8 bases. Here the CDR3 reads CASRWGAYNEQFF. CDR3 nucleotide sequence: TGTGCCAGCAGGTGGGGGGCCTACAATGAGCAGTTCTTC.

The rearrangement joins TRBV28 to TRBJ1-1; D uncertain. The V end lost 6 bases, the J end lost 0 bases, and 8 bases lay between the germline ends. CDR1 is MDHEN and CDR2 is SYDVKM in the germline V gene. This CDR3 has 13 amino acids. The CDR3 DNA is TGTGCCAGCAGGGGCCCGTTGAACACTGAAGCTTTCTTT. Translation gives CASRGPLNTEAFF.

This clone was detected once. The chain carries TRBV25-1 and TRBJ1-3; 11 nucleotides align to TRBD1. The length of the CDR3 is 15 residues. CDR1 MGHDK and CDR2 SYGVNS come from the germline V gene. Trimming cost V 6 bases and J 1 base; bases outside gene matches: 2. The CDR3 nucleotides read TGTGCCAGCAGCGGACAGGGGGCGTCTGGAAACACCATATATTTT. This gives the protein CASSGQGASGNTIYF.

Of note for this clone: Mismatch with germline at one junction end may stem from a read error. The chain recombines TRBV7-7 with TRBJ2-5, with 9 nucleotides matching TRBD2. Per the germline V gene, CDR1 is SSHAT and CDR2 is FNYEAQ (reference sequence). This CDR3 has 14 amino acids. Here the CDR3 DNA reads TGTGCTAGCAGCTTAGCGGGGGTGGGGGAGACCCAGTACTTC. Amino acid sequence: CASSLAGVGETQYF.

This chain joins TRBV6-6 and TRBJ1-1; D is ambiguous. Germline V gene sequence: CDR1 MNHNY, CDR2 SVGAGI (reference sequence). The germline V and J ends were trimmed by 6 bases and 1 base, with 18 bases remaining between them. The CDR3 loop spans 16 amino acids. CDR3 amino acids: CASSPRRGRTNTEAFF. CDR3 nucleotides: TGTGCCAGCAGCCCCCGGCGGGGTAGGACGAACACTGAAGCTTTCTTT.

In DNA, the CDR3 is TGTGCCAGCAGATCTCGGGGCCAGAACGATGGCTACACCTTC. Its protein product is CASRSRGQNDGYTF. This rearrangement joins TRBV27 to TRBJ1-2; a possible D gene is TRBD1 (5 bases). Trimming pared 6 bases from V and 6 bases from J, leaving 17 bases between. The CDR3 spans 14 residues. Per the germline V gene, CDR1 is MNHEY and CDR2 is SMNVEV (reference sequence).

The chain recombines TRBV15 with TRBJ2-3; weak D call: TRBD2 (6 bases). The CDR3 spans 14 residues. Germline CDR1 and CDR2: LNHNV and YYDKDF (reference sequence). V was shortened by 5 bases and J by 2 bases, with 11 bases between the two germline ends. The CDR3 reads CATSSGGDTDTQYF. In nucleotides, the CDR3 is TGTGCCACCAGCTCGGGCGGGGACACAGATACGCAGTATTTT. The entire variable domain, with the rest obtained from reference TRBV15 and TRBJ2-3, is as follows: DAMVIQNPRYQVTQFGKPVTLSCSQTLNHNVMYWYQQKSSQAPKLLFHYYDKDFNNEADTPDNFQSRRPNTSFCFLDIRSPGLGDTAMYLCATSSGGDTDTQYFGPGTRLTVL.

This clone was recorded only once. V is TRBV7-9 and J is TRBJ1-3; D may be TRBD1 (6 bases). The CDR3 runs 15 residues. The V gene lost 0 bases and the J gene lost 2 bases, with 8 bases spanning the gap. Germline V gives CDR1 SEHNR, CDR2 FQNEAQ (reference sequence). The CDR3 nucleotides read TGTGCCAGCAGCTTAGCAGGGGGGACTGGAAACACCATATATTTT. It yields the protein CASSLAGGTGNTIYF.

Concerning this clone: Other DNA sequences in the same sample also yield this CDR3. This chain connects TRBV6-5 to TRBJ1-1, with TRBD1 matching 10 bases. There are 13 residues in the CDR3. The germline V gene has CDR1 MNHEY and CDR2 SVGAGI. Germline trimming cut 4 bases from V and 5 bases from J; bases unmatched to any gene: 1. The CDR3 here is CASSWDRGTEAFF. Written as DNA, the CDR3 is TGTGCCAGCAGTTGGGACAGGGGTACTGAAGCTTTCTTT.

The chain joins TRBV18 to TRBJ2-3; D not certain. The germline V gene encodes CDR1 KGHSH and CDR2 LQKENI. V was cut by 0 bases and J by 2 bases, with 3 bases left in between. This CDR3 is 13 amino acids long. CDR3 in DNA: TGTGCCAGCTCACCACCGAACACAGATACGCAGTATTTT. The encoded protein is CASSPPNTDTQYF.

The V and J genes are TRBV11-2 and TRBJ2-7; 8 bases align to TRBD1. The CDR3 is 16 residues long. Germline loops: CDR1 SGHAT, CDR2 FQNNGV. V lost 3 bases to trimming and J lost 1 base; unmatched junction nucleotides: 8. The CDR3 sequence: CASSLTQGAQSYEQYF. CDR3 bases: TGTGCCAGCAGCTTGACTCAGGGGGCCCAATCCTACGAGCAGTACTTC.

This chain connects TRBV19 to TRBJ2-7; TRBD1 agrees at 10 bases. CDR3 length: 14 amino acids. Germline loops: CDR1 LNHDA, CDR2 SQIVND (reference sequence). V trimming: 5 bases; J trimming: 4 bases; junction bases outside the gene matches: 5. This CDR3 is CASSAWTGGYEQYF. The CDR3 DNA sequence: TGTGCCAGTAGTGCCTGGACAGGGGGTTACGAGCAGTACTTC.

The chain links TRBV5-1 to TRBJ1-1; D is perhaps TRBD1 (5 bases). The CDR3 length is 14 residues. Trimming removed 0 bases at V and 4 bases at J, with 10 bases between. Germline CDR1 SGHRS, CDR2 YFSETQ. As DNA, the CDR3 is TGCGCCAGCAGCTTGGGCGACAGAATCACTGAAGCTTTCTTT. Its protein is CASSLGDRITEAFF. Combining the CDR3 with reference TRBV5-1 and TRBJ1-1 gives the whole variable domain KAGVTQTPRYLIKTRGQQVTLSCSPISGHRSVSWYQQTPGQGLQFLFEYFSETQRNKGNFPGRFSGRQFSNSRSEMNVSTLELGDSALYLCASSLGDRITEAFFGQGTRLTVV.

J is TRBJ2-1 and V is TRBV2, with TRBD2 matching over 12 bases. J lost 1 base, V lost 4 bases, and 2 bases had no gene match. The CDR3 is made up of 16 amino acids. Germline lookup yields CDR1 SNHLY and CDR2 FYNNEI. In DNA, the CDR3 is TGTGCCAGCAGTGCGACTAGCGGGGGATCCTACAATGAGCAGTTCTTC. Translating it yields CASSATSGGSYNEQFF.

The V gene is TRBV7-9, the J gene TRBJ1-1; TRBD1 might be the D (5 bases). CDR1 and CDR2 from the germline V gene are SEHNR and FQNEAQ (reference sequence). CDR3 length: 14 residues. V lost 5 bases, J lost 5 bases, and 15 bases lay in between. The CDR3 spells CASSPPRDGTEAFF. The CDR3 DNA follows: TGTGCCAGCAGCCCCCCGAGGGACGGAACTGAAGCTTTCTTT.

This rearrangement joins TRBV18 to TRBJ2-7; D is possibly TRBD1 (5 bases). The CDR3 totals 13 residues. In germline, CDR1 is KGHSH, CDR2 LQKENI. With 2 bases removed from V and 3 bases from J, the gap between germline ends came to 8 bases. The CDR3: CASSPRGGYEQYF. The CDR3 DNA is TGTGCCAGCTCACCAAGGGGCGGCTACGAGCAGTACTTC.

The chain combines TRBV29-1 with TRBJ2-7, with 7 bases aligning to TRBD2. Germline V gene data show CDR1 as SQVTM and CDR2 as ANQGSEA. CDR3 size: 17 residues. Trimming at V came to 4 bases and at J to 6 bases, leaving 21 bases not matched to a gene. The DNA for the CDR3 is TGCAGCGTTGGCATCCAGGGAGGGAGACTTCTCGGCGCCGAGCAGTACTTC. It specifies CSVGIQGGRLLGAEQYF.

The chain links TRBV2 to TRBJ1-1; D gene ambiguous. CDR3 length: 14 amino acids. Germline loops: CDR1 SNHLY, CDR2 FYNNEI. The V end was cut by 4 bases, the J end by 4 bases, with 13 bases between. CDR3 bases: TGTGCCAGCAGTGTAGACATCCCCTCCACTGAAGCTTTCTTT. Residues: CASSVDIPSTEAFF.